The next 27 T cell receptor beta chains were all read from a single sample in a study of shared clonotypes between healthy human individuals (dated by TCRdb to the early 2020s). Library prep was done by the immunoSEQ multiplex PCR assay. The clones in this table, taken by TCRdb from immuneACCESS, are in-frame only. Not every clone is retained; where verified, under half of the shortfall comes from an unresolved V gene, and the cause of the rest is unknown. The sample table contains hundreds of thousands of clones; only one count was recorded for about three quarters of them. In total, the top ten clones hold around 1.8% of the sample. Material: memory CD4+ T cells sorted from blood. The cell subset or site label here, explained by the study, means: CD45RA-negative fraction. The receptor source for this set is a woman aged 25-40 years in good health.

The chain combines TRBV7-6 with TRBJ2-5; TRBD1 matches 11 bases. Germline assignment: CDR1 SGHVS and CDR2 FNYEAQ. The CDR3 has 14 amino acids. The trim removed 5 bases at V and 5 bases at J, leaving 4 bases unmatched. The chain's CDR3 is CASSHGQGAETQYF. CDR3 bases: TGTGCCAGCAGCCACGGACAGGGGGCGGAGACCCAGTACTTC.

The CDR3 coding sequence is TGTGCCAGCATGGTTAAAGGGGCAGCTAACTATGGCTACACCTTC. Protein: CASMVKGAANYGYTF. The chain has TRBV6-5 and TRBJ1-2; D might be TRBD1 (5 bases). The CDR3 contains 15 residues. Germline V lookup: CDR1 MNHEY, CDR2 SVGAGI. Trimming stripped 7 bases from V and 0 bases from J, with 15 bases between.

The rearrangement joins TRBV7-9 to TRBJ2-3; D perhaps matches TRBD1 (6 bases). This CDR3 has 13 amino acids. Per the germline V gene, CDR1 is SEHNR and CDR2 is FQNEAQ (reference sequence). Trimming stripped 5 bases from V and 6 bases from J, with 12 bases between. The CDR3: CASSPRRGDTQYF. CDR3 DNA: TGTGCCAGCAGCCCACGAAGGGGGGATACGCAGTATTTT. The whole variable domain, remainder taken from reference TRBV7-9 and TRBJ2-3, is DTGVSQNPRHKITKRGQNVTFRCDPISEHNRLYWYRQTLGQGPEFLTYFQNEAQLEKSRLLSDRFSAERPKGSFSTLEIQRTEQGDSAMYLCASSPRRGDTQYFGPGTRLTVL.

V gene TRBV2 combines with J gene TRBJ1-1; the D is unclear. Per the germline V gene, CDR1 is SNHLY and CDR2 is FYNNEI. Trimming pared 2 bases from V and 4 bases from J, leaving 11 bases between. This CDR3 comprises 14 residues. CDR3 coding DNA: TGTGCCAGCAGTGAATTAGTTTCGGTCACTGAAGCTTTCTTT. Residues: CASSELVSVTEAFF.

The chain uses TRBV28 and TRBJ2-1; perhaps D is TRBD1 or TRBD2 (5 bases each). CDR1 is MDHEN and CDR2 is SYDVKM in the germline V gene. Trimming cost V 2 bases and J 5 bases, with 13 bases left between them. CDR3 length: 15 amino acids. The CDR3 here is CASSLIGTLNNEQFF. For the CDR3, the DNA is TGTGCCAGCAGTTTAATAGGGACCCTTAACAATGAGCAGTTCTTC.

The chain joins TRBV2 to TRBJ2-2, with 7 bases matching TRBD1. Trimming at V came to 6 bases and at J to 1 base, leaving 5 bases not matched to a gene. Per the germline V gene, CDR1 is SNHLY and CDR2 is FYNNEI. The CDR3 contains 15 residues. CDR3 residues: CASRPRTGNTGELFF. Written as DNA, the CDR3 is TGTGCCAGCAGGCCACGGACAGGGAACACCGGGGAGCTGTTTTTT.

This clone has just a few counts. The gene calls are TRBV19 and TRBJ1-2, with a tentative D call TRBD1 (6 bases). The CDR3 totals 13 residues. Trimming cost V 6 bases and J 4 bases, with 12 bases left between them. CDR1 is LNHDA and CDR2 is SQIVND in the germline V gene (reference sequence). This CDR3 is CASRMGGPYGYTF. CDR3 DNA sequence: TGTGCCAGTAGGATGGGGGGGCCCTATGGCTACACCTTC.

V usage is TRBV29-1 and J usage is TRBJ1-5; 8 nucleotides match TRBD1. V was clipped by 4 bases and J by 8 bases; unmatched bases: 7. The CDR3 has 13 residues. Germline V lookup: CDR1 SQVTM, CDR2 ANQGSEA. The CDR3 nucleotides read TGCAGCGTTGCGGACAGGGAATGGGAGCCCCAGCATTTT. Its translation is CSVADREWEPQHF.

CDR3 region: CAWSVSPAETQYF. DNA for the CDR3: TGTGCCTGGAGTGTATCTCCCGCAGAGACCCAGTACTTC. The rearrangement uses TRBV30 and TRBJ2-5; D gene unclear. Trimming left V 0 bases short and J 4 bases short, with 9 bases between. Germline CDR1 and CDR2: GTSNPN and SVGIG (reference sequence). CDR3 length: 13 amino acids.

The genes are TRBV19 and TRBJ2-7, with 9 bases identical to TRBD2. The V gene end was trimmed by 2 bases and the J gene end by 3 bases; junction bases not matched to a gene: 2. The germline V gene has CDR1 LNHDA and CDR2 SQIVND (reference sequence). The CDR3 totals 14 residues. The CDR3 nucleotides are TGTGCCAGTAGTATAATTAGCGGGAGCTACGAGCAGTACTTC. Amino acid sequence: CASSIISGSYEQYF.

V gene TRBV6-5 combines with J gene TRBJ1-2; no definite D call. Trimming cost V 6 bases and J 3 bases, with 11 bases left between them. The germline gives CDR1 MNHEY, CDR2 SVGAGI. The length of the CDR3 is 13 residues. CDR3 loop: CASSQTFDYGYTF. CDR3 in DNA: TGTGCCAGCAGCCAAACTTTTGACTATGGCTACACCTTC.

This clone was counted ten times or more. The chain recombines TRBV28 with TRBJ1-2; 7 bases align to TRBD1. Germline CDR1 reads MDHEN; CDR2 reads SYDVKM. The CDR3 contains 15 residues. J lost 1 base, V lost 5 bases, and 7 bases had no gene match. CDR3 in DNA: TGTGCCAGCAGTCCCCCCGGGACAGTTAACTATGGCTACACCTTC. Residues: CASSPPGTVNYGYTF.

This clone was detected only a few times. The identical CDR3 is also encoded by other nucleotide sequences in the sample. V is TRBV6-5 and J is TRBJ1-5; D remains unclear. V lost 6 bases, J lost 2 bases, and 8 bases lay in between. This CDR3 contains 13 residues. Germline V lookup: CDR1 MNHEY, CDR2 SVGAGI. CDR3 protein: CASSRDGNQPQHF. The DNA for the CDR3 is TGTGCCAGCAGCCGGGATGGCAATCAGCCCCAGCATTTT.

The CDR3 region is CASSSRQGNYGYTF. The CDR3 DNA sequence: TGTGCCAGCAGCTCGCGACAGGGTAACTATGGCTACACCTTC. V is TRBV11-1 and J is TRBJ1-2, with TRBD1 matching over 7 bases. The CDR3 runs to 14 residues. V was clipped by 4 bases and J by 1 base; unmatched bases: 3. Germline CDR1 is SGHAT and CDR2 is FQDESV (reference sequence). Variable domain in full (rest from reference TRBV11-1 and TRBJ1-2): EAEVAQSPRYKITEKSQAVAFWCDPISGHATLYWYRQILGQGPELLVQFQDESVVDDSQLPKDRFSAERLKGVDSTLKIQPAELGDSAMYLCASSSRQGNYGYTFGSGTRLTVV.

As concerns this clone: Other nucleotide sequences from this sample produce the same CDR3. The chain carries TRBV2 and TRBJ1-4, with D unresolved. V was trimmed by 0 bases and J by 5 bases, leaving 10 bases between them. This CDR3 region has 15 residues. The germline V gene encodes CDR1 SNHLY and CDR2 FYNNEI. The CDR3 region has the DNA TGTGCCAGCAGTGAAGCCGGAACTCCCAATGAAAAACTGTTTTTT. It translates to CASSEAGTPNEKLFF.

This clone came up once. The V gene is TRBV7-2, the J gene TRBJ2-1; TRBD2 matches 9 bases. V trimming: 5 bases; J trimming: 2 bases; junction bases outside the gene matches: 7. CDR1 is SGHTA, CDR2 FQGNSA, per germline. The CDR3 extends over 16 amino acids. The CDR3 loop reads CASSTLAGTTYNEQFF. Here the CDR3 DNA reads TGTGCCAGCAGCACACTAGCGGGCACCACCTACAATGAGCAGTTCTTC.

The chain combines TRBV19 with TRBJ2-5; possibly TRBD1 for D (6 bases). CDR3 length: 14 residues. The V gene lost 7 bases and the J gene lost 3 bases, with 15 bases spanning the gap. Germline values: CDR1 LNHDA, CDR2 SQIVND (reference sequence). The CDR3 nucleotides are TGTGCCAGTAATCGAGGGACATCAAAAGAGACCCAGTACTTC. It yields the protein CASNRGTSKETQYF.

The chain links TRBV5-1 to TRBJ2-2; D may be TRBD1 or TRBD2 (5 bases each). Trimming took off 4 bases at V and 5 bases at J, with 12 bases between the two ends. The CDR3 is made up of 14 amino acids. Per germline, CDR1 SGHRS and CDR2 YFSETQ. This CDR3 reads CASSPGGGTGELFF. CDR3 DNA: TGCGCCAGCAGCCCGGGTGGGGGAACCGGGGAGCTGTTTTTT.

The V and J genes are TRBV5-1 and TRBJ2-3; D is ambiguous. The CDR3 sequence is 15 residues long. Germline V gene lookup returns CDR1 SGHRS and CDR2 YFSETQ. The V gene lost 0 bases and the J gene lost 4 bases, with 12 bases spanning the gap. This CDR3 is CASSLDRVVSDTQYF. The CDR3, as DNA: TGCGCCAGCAGCTTGGATAGGGTAGTGTCAGATACGCAGTATTTT.

With regard to this clone: One end of the junction varies from germline; a read error may be responsible. The chain joins TRBV4-1 to TRBJ2-1; TRBD2 matches 12 bases. Germline V lookup: CDR1 MGHRA, CDR2 YSYEKL. The CDR3 spans 16 residues. The CDR3 here is CASSQDTSGGYNQQFF. In nucleotides, the CDR3 is TGCGCCAGCAGCCAAGATACTAGCGGGGGGTACAATCAGCAGTTCTTC.

The V and J genes are TRBV4-1 and TRBJ2-7, with D possibly called TRBD1 or TRBD2 (6 bases each). Germline loops: CDR1 MGHRA, CDR2 YSYEKL. The CDR3 contains 16 residues. Trimming pared 0 bases from V and 6 bases from J, leaving 18 bases between. The CDR3, as DNA: TGCGCCAGCAGCCAAGATCCCCCCGGGGGCGCGTCCGAGCAGTACTTC. It yields the protein CASSQDPPGGASEQYF.

This sequence joins TRBV28 and TRBJ1-2; TRBD1 might be the D (6 bases). Per the germline V gene, CDR1 is MDHEN and CDR2 is SYDVKM. V was cut by 6 bases and J by 8 bases, with 19 bases left in between. The CDR3 is made up of 14 amino acids. CDR3 bases: TGTGCCAGCAGGAGAAGCGGGGGGGCGAAGGGCTACACCTTC. Its translation is CASRRSGGAKGYTF.

The chain combines TRBV7-9 with TRBJ2-3, with D perhaps TRBD1 or TRBD2 (5 bases each). CDR1 SEHNR and CDR2 FQNEAQ come from the germline V gene (reference sequence). V shed 5 bases and J shed 6 bases, with 18 bases lying between them. The CDR3 consists of 15 residues. CDR3 sequence: CASSPGVAGLDTQYF. Written as DNA, the CDR3 is TGTGCCAGCAGCCCCGGGGTAGCAGGGTTGGATACGCAGTATTTT.

The chain links TRBV10-3 to TRBJ2-7; weak D call: TRBD2 (6 bases). CDR3 length: 19 amino acids. Germline values: CDR1 ENHRY, CDR2 SYGVKD. Trimming shortened V by 0 bases and J by 2 bases, and 23 bases separated the two germline ends. CDR3 amino acids: CAISESGLVVAVDTYEQYF. CDR3 sequence (DNA): TGTGCCATCAGTGAGTCGGGTCTGGTCGTAGCGGTCGATACCTACGAGCAGTACTTC.

This clone has just a few counts. V and J are TRBV4-1 and TRBJ1-2; D may be TRBD1 (6 bases). The germline gives CDR1 MGHRA, CDR2 YSYEKL. V lost 0 bases, J lost 9 bases, and 14 bases lay in between. This CDR3 is built from 14 residues. This CDR3 is CASSQDRSGDSYTF. The CDR3 nucleotides read TGCGCCAGCAGCCAAGATCGTTCAGGGGACAGCTACACCTTC.

This chain uses TRBV7-2 with TRBJ1-2, with unresolved D. The CDR3 loop spans 14 amino acids. V was pared by 1 base and J by 0 bases, with 6 bases between. The germline V gene has CDR1 SGHTA and CDR2 FQGNSA. The CDR3 DNA sequence: TGTGCCAGCAGCTTAGTCGCAACTAACTATGGCTACACCTTC. Encoded protein: CASSLVATNYGYTF. Looking up the rest from reference TRBV7-2 and TRBJ1-2 gives the full variable domain: GAGVSQSPSNKVTEKGKDVELRCDPISGHTALYWYRQSLGQGLEFLIYFQGNSAPDKSGLPSDRFSAERTGGSVSTLTIQRTQQEDSAVYLCASSLVATNYGYTFGSGTRLTVV.

The chain combines TRBV6-5 with TRBJ1-3, with D possibly being TRBD1 (5 bases). The ends were cut back, 4 bases at V and 2 bases at J, with 9 bases in the middle. The germline CDR1 and CDR2 sequences are MNHEY and SVGAGI. This CDR3 region has 14 residues. For the CDR3, the DNA is TGTGCCAGCAGTTCCCCGGGGGCTGGAAACACCATATATTTT. Amino acid sequence: CASSSPGAGNTIYF.